Following are 27 T cell receptor beta chains from one sample sequenced in a study of blood T cell repertoires in COVID-19. TCRdb keeps only in-frame clones here, not all; method: immunoSEQ multiplex PCR. The table records 55,000 to 80,000 clones, roughly 86% of them present only once. Sequenced material: peripheral blood. Receptor source: a man aged 45-60 years with acute or convalescent COVID-19.

This chain links TRBV7-6 with TRBJ2-2, with TRBD1 matching 11 bases. V lost 4 bases to trimming and J lost 4 bases; unmatched junction nucleotides: 5. In germline, CDR1 is SGHVS, CDR2 FNYEAQ. The CDR3 loop spans 16 amino acids. The CDR3 reads CASSSSGTGGTGELFF. CDR3 sequence (DNA): TGTGCCAGCAGCTCCTCCGGGACAGGGGGCACCGGGGAGCTGTTTTTT.

The table lists this clone with a few counts. The rearrangement uses TRBV6-6 and TRBJ1-2; 8 bases align to TRBD1. The V gene's germline CDR1 is MNHNY and CDR2 SVGAGI (reference sequence). J lost 7 bases, V lost 6 bases, and 4 bases had no gene match. CDR3 size: 12 residues. CDR3 in amino acids: CASSLDRGGYTF. The CDR3 bases are TGTGCCAGCAGCCTCGACAGGGGTGGCTACACCTTC.

The gene calls are TRBV5-6 and TRBJ2-7, with 7 nucleotides matching TRBD2. The CDR3 runs to 14 residues. CDR1 is SGHDT, CDR2 YYEEEE, per germline. Unmatched junction bases numbered 8, after V lost 4 bases and J lost 4 bases. CDR3: CASSLGTNQYEQYF. CDR3 nucleotides: TGTGCCAGCAGCCTAGGGACTAACCAGTACGAGCAGTACTTC.

This clone was seen a handful of times. The V gene is TRBV6-2 or TRBV6-3, the J gene TRBJ2-3; D is unclear. The CDR3 totals 14 residues. Germline V lookup: CDR1 MNHEY, CDR2 SVGEGT. V lost 2 bases to trimming and J lost 2 bases, with 8 bases between them. The CDR3 spells CASSYPTTTDTQYF. DNA of the CDR3: TGTGCCAGCAGTTACCCGACAACCACAGATACGCAGTATTTT.

The rearrangement links TRBV29-1 to TRBJ2-2; D ambiguous. Germline V gene sequence: CDR1 SQVTM, CDR2 ANQGSEA. V lost 3 bases to trimming and J lost 5 bases, with 10 bases between them. This CDR3 has 13 amino acids. Written as DNA, the CDR3 is TGCAGCGTTGATATTCCCTATACCGGGGAGCTGTTTTTT. This sequence encodes CSVDIPYTGELFF.

This clone showed up just once. V and J are TRBV7-8 and TRBJ2-7, with TRBD1 as a possible D gene (6 bases). The CDR3 is 14 residues long. Germline CDR1 is SGHVS and CDR2 is FQNEAQ. Trimming stripped 2 bases from V and 1 base from J, with 9 bases between. The CDR3 reads CASSLIGGSYEQYF. CDR3 DNA: TGTGCCAGCAGCTTAATAGGGGGTTCCTACGAGCAGTACTTC.

V and J are TRBV5-1 and TRBJ2-7; 12 nucleotides align to TRBD1. CDR1 is SGHRS, CDR2 YFSETQ, per germline. V was clipped by 4 bases and J by 6 bases; unmatched bases: 5. The CDR3 runs to 14 residues. The CDR3 is CASSHGTGGPEQYF. The CDR3, as DNA: TGCGCCAGCAGCCACGGGACAGGGGGCCCCGAGCAGTACTTC.

The chain recombines TRBV30 with TRBJ1-1; a weak D match, TRBD1 (6 bases). The germline CDR1 and CDR2 sequences are GTSNPN and SVGIG (reference sequence). CDR3 length: 14 amino acids. The ends were cut back, 4 bases at V and 0 bases at J, with 12 bases in the middle. The CDR3 nucleotides read TGTGCCTGGACGAGGGGGACTATGAACACTGAAGCTTTCTTT. This encodes CAWTRGTMNTEAFF. The variable domain in full, completed from reference TRBV30 and TRBJ1-1, reads SQTIHQWPATLVQPVGSPLSLECTVEGTSNPNLYWYRQAAGRGLQLLFYSVGIGQISSEVPQNLSASRPQDRQFILSSKKLLLSDSGFYLCAWTRGTMNTEAFFGQGTRLTVV.

The chain has TRBV7-9 and TRBJ1-4; D is possibly TRBD1 (6 bases). The germline CDR1 and CDR2 sequences are SEHNR and FQNEAQ (reference sequence). This CDR3 contains 17 residues. Deletions cut 1 base from V and 7 bases from J, with 19 bases between. CDR3 DNA sequence: TGTGCCAGCAGCTTAGATTGGGCGTCCTCCAGGGGTGAAAAACTGTTTTTT. Translation: CASSLDWASSRGEKLFF.

The genes are TRBV6-5 and TRBJ2-3; D perhaps matches TRBD1 (6 bases). The CDR3 consists of 16 residues. Germline V gene sequence: CDR1 MNHEY, CDR2 SVGAGI. V was pared by 2 bases and J by 2 bases, with 14 bases between. In DNA form, the CDR3 reads TGTGCCAGCAGTTACACGGACAGAGACCTCACAGATACGCAGTATTTT. Protein sequence: CASSYTDRDLTDTQYF.

V is TRBV15 and J is TRBJ1-4; the D is unclear. V gave up 1 base and J gave up 3 bases, with 6 bases separating them. This CDR3 has 14 amino acids. CDR1 and CDR2 (germline): LNHNV, YYDKDF (reference sequence). This CDR3 reads CATSRAGANEKLFF. CDR3 nucleotides: TGTGCCACCAGCAGAGCCGGGGCTAATGAAAAACTGTTTTTT.

The chain combines TRBV6-5 with TRBJ2-5, with 8 bases identical to TRBD2. Germline trimming cut 2 bases from V and 4 bases from J; bases unmatched to any gene: 3. Germline V gene sequence: CDR1 MNHEY, CDR2 SVGAGI. The CDR3 extends over 14 amino acids. CDR3 region: CASSYRRGGETQYF. The CDR3 coding sequence is TGTGCCAGCAGTTACCGCCGGGGGGGAGAGACCCAGTACTTC.

V is TRBV4-2 and J is TRBJ2-2; TRBD2 agrees at 8 bases. CDR1 LGHNA and CDR2 YNFKEQ come from the germline V gene. J lost 0 bases, V lost 0 bases, and 3 bases had no gene match. This CDR3 is built from 17 residues. DNA of the CDR3: TGTGCCAGCAGCCAAGATGGGGGACTAGCGAACACCGGGGAGCTGTTTTTT. Translation: CASSQDGGLANTGELFF.

This chain connects TRBV30 to TRBJ1-1, with TRBD1 matching 8 bases. Trimming at V came to 4 bases and at J to 7 bases, leaving 8 bases not matched to a gene. From germline, CDR1 is GTSNPN and CDR2 SVGIG (reference sequence). The CDR3 totals 13 residues. The CDR3 nucleotides read TGTGCCTGGACCCGGACAGGGTGGGGTGAAGCTTTCTTT. This encodes CAWTRTGWGEAFF.

The chain uses TRBV7-2 and TRBJ2-4, with D tentatively TRBD1 (5 bases). The ends were cut back, 5 bases at V and 1 base at J, with 9 bases in the middle. This CDR3 spans 14 amino acids. The germline V gene has CDR1 SGHTA and CDR2 FQGNSA. CDR3 coding DNA: TGTGCCAGCAGCCCCCGACAGGCCAAAAACATTCAGTACTTC. Encoded protein: CASSPRQAKNIQYF.

This chain's CDR3 is CASSYSATGGNYGYTF. In DNA form, the CDR3 reads TGTGCCAGCAGTTACTCCGCGACAGGGGGTAACTATGGCTACACCTTC. The gene calls are TRBV6-5 and TRBJ1-2; 9 positions agree with TRBD1. Germline V lookup: CDR1 MNHEY, CDR2 SVGAGI. There are 16 residues in the CDR3. J was trimmed by 1 base and V by 0 bases; bases with no gene match: 3.

The rearrangement joins TRBV19 to TRBJ2-1; 7 nucleotides line up with TRBD1. This CDR3 is 13 amino acids long. Germline values: CDR1 LNHDA, CDR2 SQIVND (reference sequence). V lost 6 bases to trimming and J lost 5 bases; unmatched junction nucleotides: 4. This CDR3 reads CASSFDRDNEQFF. The CDR3 DNA sequence: TGTGCCAGTAGCTTCGACAGGGACAATGAGCAGTTCTTC.

The gene calls are TRBV7-6 and TRBJ2-7; 10 bases line up with TRBD2. Trimming cost V 1 base and J 2 bases; bases outside gene matches: 2. Looked up from germline, CDR1 is SGHVS and CDR2 is FNYEAQ. The CDR3 has 15 amino acids. CDR3 DNA: TGTGCCAGCAGCTTAGGGACTAGCGGTACCTACGAGCAGTACTTC. Residues: CASSLGTSGTYEQYF.

CDR3 loop: CATSRSGQGATDTQYF. In nucleotides, the CDR3 is TGTGCCACCAGTCGCTCCGGACAGGGGGCGACAGATACGCAGTATTTT. J is TRBJ2-3 and V is TRBV24-1, with 11 positions matching TRBD1. This CDR3 contains 16 residues. In germline, CDR1 is KGHDR, CDR2 SFDVKD. V dropped 6 bases and J dropped 3; count of bases not matched to a gene: 7.

The rearrangement links TRBV25-1 to TRBJ2-2; the D is unclear. Germline V CDR1 and CDR2: MGHDK, SYGVNS. V lost 5 bases and J lost 1, with 17 bases in between. This CDR3 is 17 amino acids long. The CDR3 spells CASSQMFGQRNTGELFF. DNA for the CDR3: TGTGCCAGCAGTCAAATGTTTGGCCAGCGGAACACCGGGGAGCTGTTTTTT.

V and J are TRBV11-2 and TRBJ2-1; 7 bases line up with TRBD1. The CDR3 is 15 amino acids. The V and J ends lost 5 bases and 4 bases, in that order; junction bases with no gene match: 8. The germline gives CDR1 SGHAT, CDR2 FQNNGV. Here the CDR3 reads CASSRTQGSYNEQFF. CDR3 nucleotide sequence: TGTGCCAGCAGCCGAACACAGGGGTCATACAATGAGCAGTTCTTC.

This clone came up a few times. The chain combines TRBV3-1 (or the pseudogene TRBV3-2) with TRBJ2-7; D is uncertain. CDR3 length: 12 amino acids. The germline V gene encodes CDR1 LGHDT and CDR2 YNNKEL (reference sequence). V gave up 1 base and J gave up 6 bases, with 7 bases separating them. CDR3 region: CASSQGRSEQYF. The CDR3 DNA sequence: TGTGCCAGCAGCCAAGGTCGTTCCGAGCAGTACTTC.

This chain uses TRBV27 with TRBJ2-6; D is perhaps TRBD1 (6 bases). Trimming cost V 4 bases and J 0 bases, with 13 bases left between them. Germline CDR1 is MNHEY and CDR2 is SMNVEV (reference sequence). This CDR3 contains 17 residues. This CDR3 is CASSSGRGSSGANVLTF. In nucleotides, the CDR3 is TGTGCCAGCAGTTCCGGCAGGGGATCCTCTGGGGCCAACGTCCTGACTTTC.

The chain has TRBV7-2 and TRBJ1-2, with D possibly being TRBD1 (5 bases). Germline V CDR1 and CDR2: SGHTA, FQGNSA. V was shortened by 5 bases and J by 8 bases, with 18 bases between the two germline ends. The CDR3 is made up of 14 amino acids. The CDR3 reads CASSHTVVGQGYTF. The CDR3 DNA reads as TGTGCCAGCAGCCACACGGTCGTGGGGCAGGGCTACACCTTC.

This chain links TRBV5-1 with TRBJ1-3; D is possibly TRBD1 (5 bases). V lost 6 bases to trimming and J lost 2 bases, with 12 bases between them. Per the germline V gene, CDR1 is SGHRS and CDR2 is YFSETQ. The CDR3 covers 14 residues. The CDR3 nucleotides are TGCGCCAGCACGACAGTGCCGCCTGGAAACACCATATATTTT. Its protein is CASTTVPPGNTIYF.

This clone was seen once. The J gene is TRBJ1-2, the V gene TRBV27; TRBD1 is a possible D gene (6 bases). Germline V gene data show CDR1 as MNHEY and CDR2 as SMNVEV (reference sequence). The CDR3 covers 13 residues. Trimming took 4 bases from V and 4 from J, leaving 10 bases between them. In nucleotides, the CDR3 is TGTGCCAGCAGTTACAACAGGGCCTATGGCTACACCTTC. Amino acid sequence: CASSYNRAYGYTF.

The CDR3 coding sequence is TGTGCCAGCAGGGCGGACAGGGTCGACTACGAGCAGTACTTC. It translates to CASRADRVDYEQYF. The chain has TRBV6-5 and TRBJ2-7, with 8 nucleotides matching TRBD1. In germline, CDR1 is MNHEY, CDR2 SVGAGI. With V trimmed by 6 bases and J by 3 bases, 7 bases remained unmatched. The CDR3 is made up of 14 amino acids.